The source of this T cell receptor beta chain is a study of OX40 agonist ivuxolimab in advanced cancers. Study results and caveats: Among the nonresponders, some also had low normalized T-cell clonal expansion.

The table came from immunoSEQ multiplex PCR; TCRdb's copy has only in-frame clones and leaves some out. Of 30,000 to 35,000 clones in the sample, 65% to 85% were seen once. To note about this clone: Its antigen remains unidentified.

The receptor's source is an adult with an advanced solid tumor such as melanoma, head and neck, liver or kidney cancer. The sample here was CD4+ or CD8+ T cells sorted from blood, taken in a trial of the OX40 agonist ivuxolimab.

The CDR3 nucleotides read TGCGCCAGCAGCCCTGGACTAGCGGCCGCCTACGAGCAGTACTTC. Translated: CASSPGLAAAYEQYF. The rearrangement links TRBV5-1 to TRBJ2-7; 10 bases line up with TRBD2. Germline V gene sequence: CDR1 SGHRS, CDR2 YFSETQ. Trimming at V came to 4 bases and at J to 2 bases, leaving 6 bases not matched to a gene. The CDR3 length is 15 residues.